The clone carrying this TCR beta chain was counted a few times. What it binds is unknown. These data come from a study of type 1 regulatory T cells. Study background: An in vitro protocol generated T-allo10, a Tr1-enriched, alloantigen-specific CD4 T cell product.

A single record per CDR3 protein comes from TCRdb applying MiXCR to the reads. The data show tens of thousands of distinct CDR3 sequences, around 21% seen once. The study's findings and limits: Tr1 cells had a more restricted TCR repertoire than non-Tr1 cells.

Trimming pared 3 bases from V and 4 bases from J, leaving 9 bases between. This CDR3 contains 13 residues. The V gene's germline CDR1 is SGHVS and CDR2 FQNEAQ. The clonotype originates from a human donor in good health. The sample comprised cultured type 1 regulatory T (Tr1) cells, either the whole culture or a sorted fraction (not recorded which). The chain combines TRBV7-8 with TRBJ1-1; no clear D. CDR3 sequence reads: CASSLEGFTEAFF. The CDR3 bases are TGTGCCAGCAGCTTGGAGGGCTTCACTGAAGCTTTCTTT.